Presented here are 21 T cell receptor beta chains from one specimen sequenced in a study of T cells in pancreatic ductal adenocarcinoma (dated by TCRdb to 2015 to 2018). Libraries were made using the immunoSEQ multiplex PCR assay. Entries here come from immuneACCESS through TCRdb and include only in-frame sequences with V and J called. Some clones fail to appear in such tables; in the studies checked, an unresolved V gene covers under half of the shortfall, and the cause of the remainder is unknown. The table for this sample lists over 90,000 clones; about 95% of them were counted only once. Clones ranked in the top ten supply approximately 3.1% of the sample. The selected pancreatic ductal adenocarcinoma patients had received surgery without neoadjuvant therapy. Material: PBMCs. These receptor sequences come from a human donor with pancreatic ductal adenocarcinoma.

This chain joins TRBV18 and TRBJ2-5, with 11 bases that match TRBD2. This CDR3 spans 17 amino acids. The V gene end was trimmed by 4 bases and the J gene end by 4 bases; junction bases not matched to a gene: 11. Germline-derived CDR1 and CDR2 are KGHSH and LQKENI. This CDR3 is CASSLAYTSGSGETQYF. The CDR3 DNA is TGTGCCAGCTCACTCGCCTACACTAGCGGGAGTGGAGAGACCCAGTACTTC.

The rearrangement uses TRBV6-5 and TRBJ2-7, with 9 bases fitting TRBD1. The V gene end was trimmed by 6 bases and the J gene end by 7 bases; junction bases not matched to a gene: 10. Per germline, CDR1 MNHEY and CDR2 SVGAGI. This CDR3 is 14 amino acids long. CDR3 sequence: CASSRTGDLREQYF. CDR3 coding DNA: TGTGCCAGCAGCCGGACAGGGGATTTACGGGAGCAGTACTTC.

This rearrangement joins TRBV2 to TRBJ2-1, with 10 bases matching TRBD2. The V gene's germline CDR1 is SNHLY and CDR2 FYNNEI. V trimming: 8 bases; J trimming: 9 bases; junction bases outside the gene matches: 7. The CDR3 length is 13 residues. The CDR3 coding sequence is TGTGCCAGCTATCTAGCGGGAGTTGTTGAGCAGTTCTTC. This sequence encodes CASYLAGVVEQFF.

CDR3 sequence: CASSGHLGTGVREQYF. CDR3 in DNA: TGTGCCAGCAGTGGACACCTCGGGACAGGCGTCCGCGAGCAGTACTTC. The genes are TRBV6-1 and TRBJ2-7; 8 bases line up with TRBD1. The CDR3 consists of 16 residues. Trimming cost V 4 bases and J 6 bases; bases outside gene matches: 14. Germline V gene data show CDR1 as MNHNS and CDR2 as SASEGT.

The J gene is TRBJ1-4, the V gene TRBV28; TRBD1 matches 10 bases. This CDR3 contains 15 residues. With 6 bases clipped from V and 10 bases from J, the junction kept 11 bases outside the gene matches. Germline V CDR1 and CDR2: MDHEN, SYDVKM. The CDR3 is CASRGQGQGSGKLFF. The CDR3 nucleotides are TGTGCCAGCAGGGGACAGGGACAGGGGTCCGGAAAACTGTTTTTT.

This clone was seen just once. The chain has TRBV5-1 and TRBJ2-1; D might be TRBD2 (6 bases). The CDR3 runs 14 residues. Germline loops: CDR1 SGHRS, CDR2 YFSETQ. The ends were cut back, 6 bases at V and 0 bases at J, with 10 bases in the middle. In nucleotides, the CDR3 is TGCGCCAGCACTCGGGAGAGCTCCTACAATGAGCAGTTCTTC. Translation: CASTRESSYNEQFF.

V gene TRBV18 combines with J gene TRBJ2-2; 11 nucleotides align to TRBD2. V was clipped by 1 base and J by 5 bases; unmatched bases: 3. The CDR3 length is 16 residues. Looked up from germline, CDR1 is KGHSH and CDR2 is LQKENI. The CDR3 nucleotides read TGTGCCAGCTCACCACTTAGGACTAGCGGGACCGGGGAGCTGTTTTTT. Protein product: CASSPLRTSGTGELFF.

The chain has TRBV28 and TRBJ2-1; TRBD1 aligns across 9 bases. V gave up 5 bases and J gave up 4 bases; unmatched junction bases: 3. This CDR3 region has 14 residues. Per germline, CDR1 MDHEN and CDR2 SYDVKM. The CDR3 nucleotides read TGTGCCAGCAGTACCGGGACAGGGTACAATGAGCAGTTCTTC. It specifies CASSTGTGYNEQFF.

The chain links TRBV5-1 to TRBJ1-5, with TRBD1 as a possible D gene (5 bases). Germline assignment: CDR1 SGHRS and CDR2 YFSETQ. The V end was cut by 2 bases, the J end by 7 bases, with 10 bases between. The CDR3 has 13 amino acids. The CDR3 nucleotides read TGCGCCAGCAGCTTTGGAGGGGAACAGCCCCAGCATTTT. Translated, it gives CASSFGGEQPQHF.

V and J are TRBV13 and TRBJ2-7; 13 bases are a match to TRBD2. Germline assignment: CDR1 PRHDT and CDR2 FYEKMQ (reference sequence). Trimming took 5 bases from V and 3 from J; bases not matched to a gene: 7. This CDR3 spans 16 amino acids. CDR3 nucleotides: TGTGCCAGCAGCCCAGGACTAGCGGGAGTCTTCTACGAGCAGTACTTC. Amino acid sequence: CASSPGLAGVFYEQYF.

V usage is TRBV28 and J usage is TRBJ2-3, with 7 nucleotides matching TRBD2. Trimming removed 5 bases from V and 7 bases from J; junction bases left unmatched: 12. The CDR3 contains 15 residues. Germline CDR1 is MDHEN and CDR2 is SYDVKM. The DNA of the CDR3 is TGTGCCAGCAGTAGCGGACTAGGGACCCGTAATACGCAGTATTTT. It codes for CASSSGLGTRNTQYF. The full variable domain, its missing parts supplied by reference TRBV28 and TRBJ2-3, is DVKVTQSSRYLVKRTGEKVFLECVQDMDHENMFWYRQDPGLGLRLIYFSYDVKMKEKGDIPEGYSVSREKKERFSLILESASTNQTSMYLCASSSGLGTRNTQYFGPGTRLTVL.

This chain links TRBV27 with TRBJ2-2; 7 positions agree with TRBD2. This CDR3 is 15 amino acids long. V lost 4 bases to trimming and J lost 6 bases; unmatched junction nucleotides: 8. Germline V gene lookup returns CDR1 MNHEY and CDR2 SMNVEV (reference sequence). CDR3 nucleotide sequence: TGTGCCAGCAGTTATGGCGGGAGAGATTCCGGGGAGCTGTTTTTT. This codes for CASSYGGRDSGELFF.

The V and J genes are TRBV6-5 and TRBJ2-7, with 10 positions matching TRBD2. Germline CDR1 reads MNHEY; CDR2 reads SVGAGI. The V segment lost 6 bases and the J segment 2 bases; nucleotides outside the gene matches: 4. The CDR3 is made up of 14 amino acids. CDR3 DNA: TGTGCCAGCAGAAGACTAGCGGGTACCTACGAGCAGTACTTC. The encoded protein is CASRRLAGTYEQYF.

This chain connects TRBV7-6 to TRBJ2-7; D possibly corresponds to TRBD2 (5 bases). The CDR3 extends over 15 amino acids. CDR1 and CDR2 (germline): SGHVS, FNYEAQ. The V gene lost 6 bases and the J gene lost 2 bases, with 17 bases spanning the gap. The CDR3 spells CASSSLPGITYEQYF. In DNA, the CDR3 is TGTGCCAGCAGTTCTCTTCCGGGGATAACCTACGAGCAGTACTTC.

The genes are TRBV7-9 and TRBJ2-2; 7 nucleotides align to TRBD1. Looked up from germline, CDR1 is SEHNR and CDR2 is FQNEAQ (reference sequence). The CDR3 has 16 amino acids. Losses at the gene ends were 1 base for V and 5 bases for J; bases not matched to a gene: 7. DNA of the CDR3: TGTGCCAGCAGCTTAGGATACGGGACAGAGACCGGGGAGCTGTTTTTT. Its protein product is CASSLGYGTETGELFF.

V usage is TRBV7-3 and J usage is TRBJ2-1, with D possibly TRBD2 on 6 matching bases. Germline V gene lookup returns CDR1 SGHTA and CDR2 FQGTGA. V gave up 1 base and J gave up 6 bases, with 10 bases separating them. This CDR3 region has 14 residues. This CDR3 is CASSLSGIGNEQFF. CDR3 DNA sequence: TGTGCCAGCAGCTTAAGCGGGATAGGCAATGAGCAGTTCTTC.

In this sample, this clone turned up once. The chain joins TRBV15 to TRBJ2-3; possibly TRBD2 for D (7 bases). Trimming removed 0 bases from V and 3 bases from J, with 13 bases in between. CDR3 length: 16 residues. Germline lookup yields CDR1 LNHNV and CDR2 YYDKDF (reference sequence). The CDR3, as DNA: TGTGCCACCAGCAGAGAGTTACAGGGAGGGACAGATACGCAGTATTTT. It translates to CATSRELQGGTDTQYF.

V usage is TRBV6-5 and J usage is TRBJ2-7, with D perhaps matching TRBD2 (6 bases). The germline gives CDR1 MNHEY, CDR2 SVGAGI. CDR3 size: 14 residues. Trimming removed 6 bases from V and 2 bases from J, with 14 bases in between. Here the CDR3 DNA reads TGTGCCAGCAGCCCGACGGGGGAAACCTACGAGCAGTACTTC. Encoded protein: CASSPTGETYEQYF.

V and J are TRBV10-3 and TRBJ2-5; the match to TRBD1 covers 7 bases. Germline trimming cut 8 bases from V and 2 bases from J; bases unmatched to any gene: 5. The CDR3 has 13 residues. Germline-derived CDR1 and CDR2 are ENHRY and SYGVKD. CDR3 sequence (DNA): TGTGCCATCTCCGACAGGGCGCAAGAGACCCAGTACTTC. Translated: CAISDRAQETQYF.

This chain's CDR3 is CASRSSGNTIYF. The CDR3 nucleotides read TGTGCCAGCAGGAGCTCTGGAAACACCATATATTTT. The rearrangement links TRBV6-5 to TRBJ1-3; D is ambiguous. The length of the CDR3 is 12 residues. Looked up from germline, CDR1 is MNHEY and CDR2 is SVGAGI. V lost 6 bases to trimming and J lost 0 bases, with 3 bases between them.

This chain connects TRBV19 to TRBJ1-1; unclear D gene. The CDR3 is 11 residues long. V was trimmed by 6 bases and J by 4 bases, leaving 6 bases between them. The germline V gene encodes CDR1 LNHDA and CDR2 SQIVND (reference sequence). In DNA form, the CDR3 reads TGTGCCAGTAGCACGGGCACTGAAGCTTTCTTT. It is translated as CASSTGTEAFF.